A selection of T cell receptor beta chains follows, all from one sample in a study of blood T cell repertoires in COVID-19. Using immunoSEQ multiplex PCR, the repertoire was profiled, and TCRdb retains in-frame clones only, with some absent. The data show over 90,000 clones, more than 75% seen once. The specimen was peripheral blood. Receptors originate from a man aged 60-69 years with active or convalescent COVID-19. CDR3s include the opening cysteine and the closing phenylalanine or tryptophan. The order of the fields is J gene, clone size, V gene, D gene, CDR3 DNA, CDR3 protein. A D gene is named only where the DNA matches it firmly. Clone size is not always given. Where it is, it says once, few, many or a class for expanded clones.

TRBJ2-7	.	TRBV10-2	.	TGCGCCAGCAGTGAGACATCTTACCGACGGGATCGGCAGTACTTC	CASSETSYRRDRQYF
TRBJ2-1	medium-sized	TRBV27	TRBD2	TGTGCCAGCAGTCCTAGCGGCCCTTACTACAATGAGCAGTTCTTC	CASSPSGPYYNEQFF
TRBJ2-2	.	TRBV27	.	TGTGCCAGCAGCTGGAGGCCGTTCGGGGAGCTGTTTTTT	CASSWRPFGELFF
TRBJ2-2	.	TRBV7-9	TRBD1	TGTGCCAGCAGGGACCGGACAGGCAGGACCGGGGAGCTGTTTTTT	CASRDRTGRTGELFF
TRBJ2-4	.	TRBV5-6	.	TGTGCCAGCAGCTTGGCCCCCAGCAAAAACATTCAGTACTTC	CASSLAPSKNIQYF
TRBJ2-7	.	TRBV7-2	TRBD2	TGTGCCAGCAGCTTGGGACTAGCGGGAGCCTACGAGCAGTACTTC	CASSLGLAGAYEQYF
TRBJ1-2	many	TRBV19	.	TGTGCCACCTCACAGGGATATGGCTACACCTTC	CATSQGYGYTF
TRBJ2-5	.	TRBV19	.	TGTGCCAGTAGTATGGGGACGGGGGTCGTGGAGACCCAGTACTTC	CASSMGTGVVETQYF
TRBJ2-3	.	TRBV5-1	.	TGCGCCAGCAGCTTCGGGGATGCTATGAGCACAGATACGCAGTATTTT	CASSFGDAMSTDTQYF
TRBJ2-7	.	TRBV27	TRBD2	TGTGCCAGCAGTCCCTGGACTAGCGGGAGCCACGAGCAGTACTTC	CASSPWTSGSHEQYF
TRBJ2-7	few	TRBV10-3	TRBD1	TGTGCCATCAGGGCCCCGGGACAGGGATTCAACGAGCAGTACTTC	CAIRAPGQGFNEQYF
TRBJ1-2	.	TRBV19	TRBD1	TGTGCCAGTCGCCCGGGACAGGGGGCTTACTATGGCTACACCTTC	CASRPGQGAYYGYTF
TRBJ2-5	.	TRBV7-6	TRBD2	TGTGCCAGCAGCTTAGCGACTAGCGGGAGCGCCTCAACCCAGTACTTC	CASSLATSGSASTQYF
TRBJ2-3	.	TRBV6-2/TRBV6-3	.	TGTGCCAGCAGTTACTCGGGGATGGACTGGTGGCGCACAGATACGCAGTATTTT	CASSYSGMDWWRTDTQYF
TRBJ1-2	.	TRBV2	TRBD1	TGTGCCAGCAGGAATCCGGGACAGCTTCGTGGCTACACCTTC	CASRNPGQLRGYTF
TRBJ2-7	.	TRBV6-5	TRBD1	TGTGCCAGCAGTACAGGGGGCTACGAGCAGTACTTC	CASSTGGYEQYF
TRBJ1-2	.	TRBV6-6	.	TGTGCCAGCAGTTACGTGGGGCTGGATGGCTACACCTTC	CASSYVGLDGYTF
TRBJ1-1	once	TRBV7-3	.	TGTGCCAGCAGCTCCGCCACGGTGAACACTGAAGCTTTCTTT	CASSSATVNTEAFF
TRBJ1-2	.	TRBV5-4	.	TGTGCCAGCAGCTTGTCGACTGAAACATGGGGCTACACCTTC	CASSLSTETWGYTF
TRBJ2-7	.	TRBV28	.	TGTGCCAGCAGTTTCCTAATATTGGGCAACGAGCAGTACTTC	CASSFLILGNEQYF
TRBJ1-2	once	TRBV10-3	TRBD1	TGTGCCATCAGTGATCAAGAACTCACAGGGGTTGGCTACACCTTC	CAISDQELTGVGYTF
TRBJ2-1	.	TRBV3-1/TRBV3-2	.	TGTGCCAGCAGCCAAGGGGGACTGCGCAATGAGCAGTTCTTC	CASSQGGLRNEQFF
TRBJ1-1	.	TRBV24-1	.	TGTGCCACCAGTGATTTAAACAGGGCCCCGAACACTGAAGCTTTCTTT	CATSDLNRAPNTEAFF
TRBJ1-5	.	TRBV27	.	TGTGCCAGCAGTCAGTTTTTAAATCAGCCCCAGCATTTT	CASSQFLNQPQHF
TRBJ2-1	.	TRBV6-5	.	TGTGCCAGCAGTTACTCGGGACTGGGTTACAATGAGCAGTTCTTC	CASSYSGLGYNEQFF
TRBJ2-3	.	TRBV24-1	TRBD2	TGTGCCACCAGTGATTCCTTACTAGCGGGAGTTACAGATACGCAGTATTTT	CATSDSLLAGVTDTQYF
TRBJ1-1	.	TRBV12-3/TRBV12-4	.	TGTGCCAGCAGTTTCAGGTCTGAAGCTTTCTTT	CASSFRSEAFF
TRBJ2-7	.	TRBV6-1	.	TGTGCCAGCAGTGAATGGAAAGACTGGAACTTC	CASSEWKDWNF
TRBJ2-5	.	TRBV5-4	.	TGTGCCAGCAGCTTGGGCTCGGGGTTCCTGGAGACCCAGTACTTC	CASSLGSGFLETQYF
TRBJ2-7	.	TRBV28	TRBD1	TGTGCCAGCAGTTTATTGGACAGGGCATTGATCTTC	CASSLLDRALIF
TRBJ1-2	few	TRBV11-2	TRBD1	TGTGCCAGCAGCACACAGGGGGCGGTGAGGGGCTACACCTTC	CASSTQGAVRGYTF
TRBJ2-5	.	TRBV10-1	TRBD1	TGCGCCAGCAGTGAGCGGACAGGGAAAGAGACCCAGTACTTC	CASSERTGKETQYF
TRBJ2-1	.	TRBV5-1	.	TGCGCCAGCAGCTTGCGGGATGGGTCCTACAATGAGCAGTTCTTC	CASSLRDGSYNEQFF
TRBJ1-4	.	TRBV10-3	TRBD1	TGTGCCGCTGGGGACAGTCAGAATGAAAAACTGTTTTTT	CAAGDSQNEKLFF
TRBJ1-1	once	TRBV28	.	TGTGCCAGCAGTTTAGGGGGGGGCACTGAAGCTTTCTTT	CASSLGGGTEAFF
TRBJ1-5	.	TRBV5-6	.	TGTGCCAGCAGCCCATCCCGAGGCAATCAGCCCCAGCATTTT	CASSPSRGNQPQHF
TRBJ2-3	.	TRBV4-3	.	TGCGCCAGCAGCCAGGAAGGGGCGGGGACCACAGATACGCAGTATTTT	CASSQEGAGTTDTQYF
TRBJ2-1	.	TRBV4-2	TRBD2	TGTGCCAGCAGCCCCGGGGGGGGCGGGAGTTTCTACAATGAGCAGTTCTTC	CASSPGGGGSFYNEQFF
TRBJ2-7	.	TRBV5-4	TRBD2	TGTGCCAGCAGTCCCACTAGCGGGAGTTACCACGAGCAGTACTTC	CASSPTSGSYHEQYF
TRBJ1-1	.	TRBV9	.	TGTGCCAGCAGCGTTCTAGGCAGCAACACTGAAGCTTTCTTT	CASSVLGSNTEAFF
TRBJ1-2	.	TRBV30	TRBD1	TGTGCCTCGCCCTTTGGAGTTGGACAGGCCTTAGCTAACTATGGCTACACCTTC	CASPFGVGQALANYGYTF
TRBJ1-1	.	TRBV5-5	TRBD1	TGTGCCAGCAGCTTGGCCCCGACGACAGGGTTTGAAGCTTTCTTT	CASSLAPTTGFEAFF
TRBJ2-5	.	TRBV5-4	TRBD1	TGTGCCAGCTCCGGAACAGGGGGCCGAGAGACCCAGTACTTC	CASSGTGGRETQYF
TRBJ2-5	.	TRBV2	TRBD2	TGTGCCAGCAGCGGAGAACCGGGACTAGCGGGTTCACAGGAGACCCAGTACTTC	CASSGEPGLAGSQETQYF
TRBJ2-2	few	TRBV6-1	.	TGTGCCAGCAGTCGGGGAGTCACCGGGGAGCTGTTTTTT	CASSRGVTGELFF
TRBJ2-1	few	TRBV9	TRBD2	TGTGCCAGCAGCGGGGGGACTATGGAGGAGCAGTTCTTC	CASSGGTMEEQFF
TRBJ1-1	.	TRBV7-9	TRBD1	TGTGCCAGCAGCTGGGGGACAGGGGCGAGGACTGAAGCTTTCTTT	CASSWGTGARTEAFF
TRBJ1-1	few	TRBV6-6	.	TGTGCCAGCAGACACACAGAGAACACTGAAGCTTTCTTT	CASRHTENTEAFF
TRBJ2-1	few	TRBV4-1	TRBD2	TGCGCCAGCAGCCCGTCGGGTAGCGGGGATGGAAGGAGCCATGAGCAGTTCTTC	CASSPSGSGDGRSHEQFF